One sample yielded the 21 T cell receptor beta chains listed below, sequenced in a study of T cells in localized non-small cell lung cancer. The repertoire was sequenced with immunoSEQ multiplex PCR; TCRdb's copy has only in-frame clones and lacks some. This sample has 50,000 to 70,000 clones, with about four fifths found just once. The material sequenced was PBMCs, taken before any cancer treatment. Receptors were obtained from a man aged 40 to 75 with stage II lung adenocarcinoma.

The chain has TRBV5-6 and TRBJ2-7; D is uncertain. Trimming stripped 2 bases from V and 0 bases from J, with 0 bases between. The CDR3 sequence is 11 residues long. Per germline, CDR1 SGHDT and CDR2 YYEEEE. DNA of the CDR3: TGTGCCAGCAGCTTCTCCTACGAGCAGTACTTC. Protein product: CASSFSYEQYF.

V usage is TRBV29-1 and J usage is TRBJ1-2, with D perhaps TRBD1 (5 bases). The germline V gene has CDR1 SQVTM and CDR2 ANQGSEA. Trimming took 7 bases from V and 8 from J, leaving 14 bases between them. The CDR3 loop spans 11 amino acids. As DNA, the CDR3 is TGCAGCGCCGGGGGTTCTGGAGGCTACACCTTC. Translating gives CSAGGSGGYTF.

This clone has just a few counts. This chain links TRBV4-3 with TRBJ2-1, with TRBD2 as a possible D gene (6 bases). The CDR3 has 14 amino acids. V was pared by 0 bases and J by 10 bases, with 13 bases between. Germline assignment: CDR1 LGHNA and CDR2 YSLEER. CDR3 region: CASSQDKGSGEQFF. The CDR3 region has the DNA TGCGCCAGCAGCCAAGATAAGGGGAGCGGGGAGCAGTTCTTC.

The rearrangement uses TRBV18 and TRBJ2-4, with TRBD2 matching 7 bases. Germline loops: CDR1 KGHSH, CDR2 LQKENI. The junction had 15 bases not matched to a gene; V was cut back by 6 bases and J by 7 bases. The CDR3 spans 16 residues. DNA for the CDR3: TGTGCCAGCTCCCCGATGGGGGGGGTCAGCGAGAACATTCAGTACTTC. Translation: CASSPMGGVSENIQYF.

The rearrangement links TRBV5-4 to TRBJ2-7, with 9 bases that match TRBD2. This CDR3 region has 16 residues. Germline trimming cut 4 bases from V and 0 bases from J; bases unmatched to any gene: 8. The V gene's germline CDR1 is SGHNT and CDR2 YYREEE (reference sequence). CDR3 sequence: CASSRGAGGPSYEQYF. DNA of the CDR3: TGTGCCAGCAGCCGGGGGGCGGGAGGGCCCTCCTACGAGCAGTACTTC.

The V call is TRBV2, the J call TRBJ2-1; TRBD2 is a possible D gene (6 bases). CDR3 length: 15 amino acids. Germline CDR1 and CDR2: SNHLY and FYNNEI. The germline V and J ends were trimmed by 10 bases and 8 bases, with 24 bases remaining between them. Here the CDR3 DNA reads TGTGCCACACTTCGAACGACTAGTCGGTCGGATGAGCAGTTCTTC. Protein sequence: CATLRTTSRSDEQFF.

The J gene is TRBJ2-5, the V gene TRBV25-1; TRBD2 is a possible D gene (7 bases). This CDR3 contains 14 residues. The germline gives CDR1 MGHDK, CDR2 SYGVNS. The V end was cut by 6 bases, the J end by 4 bases, with 15 bases between. CDR3 sequence: CASSPRGAGETQYF. CDR3 DNA sequence: TGTGCCAGCAGCCCCCGGGGGGCTGGAGAGACCCAGTACTTC.

The CDR3 loop is CASNTRTGRFYQPQHF. The CDR3 DNA follows: TGTGCCAGTAATACTAGGACAGGGAGGTTTTATCAGCCCCAGCATTTT. This chain uses TRBV19 with TRBJ1-5, with TRBD1 matching 8 bases. This CDR3 has 16 residues. The germline gives CDR1 LNHDA, CDR2 SQIVND (reference sequence). Trimming at V came to 7 bases and at J to 5 bases, leaving 13 bases not matched to a gene.

The chain employs TRBV5-8 and TRBJ2-3; possibly TRBD1 for D (8 bases). V shed 4 bases and J shed 4 bases, with 13 bases lying between them. Germline values: CDR1 SGHTS, CDR2 YDEGEE. The CDR3 consists of 14 residues. The CDR3 nucleotides read TGTGCCAGCAGCCGGACAGGGAGGGCAGATACGCAGTATTTT. Protein: CASSRTGRADTQYF.

V usage is TRBV18 and J usage is TRBJ1-1; TRBD1 is a possible D gene (5 bases). CDR1 KGHSH and CDR2 LQKENI come from the germline V gene. The V gene lost 0 bases and the J gene lost 1 base, with 6 bases spanning the gap. The CDR3 is 14 amino acids. CDR3 loop: CASSPPQGNTEAFF. The CDR3 DNA reads as TGTGCCAGCTCACCACCGCAGGGGAACACTGAAGCTTTCTTT.

DNA for the CDR3: TGTGCCAGCAGTGACAGGAGGACAGATACGCAGTATTTT. Protein sequence: CASSDRRTDTQYF. J is TRBJ2-3 and V is TRBV2, with a possible D match to TRBD2 (5 bases). The CDR3 is made up of 13 amino acids. Trimming stripped 3 bases from V and 3 bases from J, with 7 bases between. Looked up from germline, CDR1 is SNHLY and CDR2 is FYNNEI.

This clone has only a few counts. The chain employs TRBV29-1 and TRBJ1-4; D gene unclear. The CDR3 has 11 residues. Germline values: CDR1 SQVTM, CDR2 ANQGSEA. V was pared by 2 bases and J by 8 bases, with 6 bases between. CDR3 nucleotides: TGCAGCGTTGAAATTTACGAAAAACTGTTTTTT. Translation: CSVEIYEKLFF.

This chain links TRBV27 with TRBJ1-1; D remains unclear. Germline V gene lookup returns CDR1 MNHEY and CDR2 SMNVEV (reference sequence). CDR3 size: 13 residues. V was trimmed by 1 base and J by 6 bases, leaving 9 bases between them. The CDR3 sequence: CASSLFGGAEAFF. The CDR3 nucleotides read TGTGCCAGCAGTTTATTCGGTGGGGCTGAAGCTTTCTTT.

This chain uses TRBV5-8 with TRBJ1-2; D possibly corresponds to TRBD1 (6 bases). The CDR3 extends over 15 amino acids. Germline CDR1 is SGHTS and CDR2 is YDEGEE. Between the trimmed V and J ends, which lost 1 base and 3 bases, there was a span of 13 bases. The CDR3 region is CASSLTGTFDYGYTF. The CDR3 DNA is TGTGCCAGCAGCTTGACAGGGACTTTCGACTATGGCTACACCTTC.

This chain links TRBV5-8 with TRBJ1-5, with D uncertain. CDR1 is SGHTS, CDR2 YDEGEE, per germline. V dropped 4 bases and J dropped 7 bases, with 12 bases sitting between them. This CDR3 contains 13 residues. CDR3 DNA: TGTGCCAGCAGCATTGGGCCGCGCCAGCCCCAGCATTTT. Translating it yields CASSIGPRQPQHF.

V gene TRBV13 combines with J gene TRBJ1-4; maybe TRBD1 (6 bases). Germline V gives CDR1 PRHDT, CDR2 FYEKMQ (reference sequence). CDR3 length equals 14 residues. V lost 3 bases to trimming and J lost 2 bases, with 7 bases between them. The DNA for the CDR3 is TGTGCCAGCAGCTTGGGGGCCACTAATGAAAAACTGTTTTTT. Its protein is CASSLGATNEKLFF.

This clone appeared once. This chain joins TRBV13 and TRBJ2-5; 9 bases map to TRBD2. Germline CDR1 PRHDT, CDR2 FYEKMQ (reference sequence). Trimming cost V 0 bases and J 2 bases; bases outside gene matches: 13. The CDR3 is 19 amino acids. Written as DNA, the CDR3 is TGTGCCAGCAGCTTAGGAAAAAGGAGGCCTAGCGGGGCTCAAGAGACCCAGTACTTC. Protein: CASSLGKRRPSGAQETQYF.

The J gene is TRBJ2-7, the V gene TRBV6-1, with 10 bases fitting TRBD2. Germline-derived CDR1 and CDR2 are MNHNS and SASEGT. The J segment lost 1 base and the V segment lost 6 bases, leaving 6 bases of the junction unmatched. The CDR3 loop spans 15 amino acids. CDR3 region: CASSVRLAGSYEQYF. CDR3 in DNA: TGTGCCAGCAGCGTTAGACTAGCGGGTTCCTACGAGCAGTACTTC.

The chain carries TRBV7-9 and TRBJ1-2; D possibly corresponds to TRBD1 (6 bases). Germline V gene lookup returns CDR1 SEHNR and CDR2 FQNEAQ (reference sequence). This CDR3 contains 14 residues. V was shortened by 6 bases and J by 0 bases, with 11 bases between the two germline ends. The CDR3 protein is CASSSQGSNYGYTF. CDR3 coding DNA: TGTGCCAGCAGTTCACAGGGATCTAACTATGGCTACACCTTC.

Only a few counts were recorded for this clone. The chain uses TRBV18 and TRBJ1-2, with a possible D match to TRBD1 (6 bases). V shed 1 base and J shed 7 bases, with 25 bases lying between them. The CDR3 has 18 amino acids. Germline values: CDR1 KGHSH, CDR2 LQKENI. The CDR3 coding sequence is TGTGCCAGCTCACCACAGGCCCCCACAGGGAAGCTTGTGGGTGGCTACACCTTC. Encoded protein: CASSPQAPTGKLVGGYTF.

V usage is TRBV11-2 and J usage is TRBJ2-7, with 8 bases lining up with TRBD1. The CDR3 runs to 15 residues. From germline, CDR1 is SGHAT and CDR2 FQNNGV. J lost 2 bases, V lost 5 bases, and 8 bases had no gene match. The CDR3 DNA reads TGTGCCAGCAGCGCCAGGGGGCGCGTTACCTACGAGCAGTACTTC. This encodes CASSARGRVTYEQYF.